The sequence of this TCR beta chain was determined in a study of PD-1 blockade in classical Hodgkin lymphoma. Study-level findings and limits: TCR diversity in CD4+, not CD8+, cells rose significantly by C4D1. Exclusion covered patients beginning nivolumab under 1 year post-ASCT.

Following autologous stem cell transplantation, relapse occurred in every patient, and exposure to brentuximab vedotin varied. Measured with immunoSEQ multiplex PCR; TCRdb has only the in-frame clones, and not every one. The table includes around 150,000 clones, approximately 81% detected once. Worth noting for this clone: Its antigen is not known.

V was clipped by 3 bases and J by 5 bases, with 7 bases between them. This CDR3 has 13 residues. The germline V gene has CDR1 ENHRY and CDR2 SYGVKD. The source was peripheral blood mononuclear cells (PBMCs), collected before the second cycle of nivolumab. The receptor comes from a human donor with classical Hodgkin lymphoma. The chain joins TRBV10-3 to TRBJ2-2; no firm D call. This CDR3 is CAISDVGTGELFF. The CDR3 nucleotides read TGTGCCATCAGTGATGTAGGGACCGGGGAGCTGTTTTTT.